One and the same sample provided the 29 T cell receptor beta chains below, sequenced in a study of shared clonotypes between healthy human individuals. Profiled with immunoSEQ multiplex PCR; TCRdb holds only in-frame clones, not every one. This sample has some 2.3 million clones, with roughly 93% found just once. The sequenced sample was naive CD4+ T cells from PBMCs. Subset of the sample: CD45RA+ positively selected. Source of these receptors: a man aged 18 to 29 in good health. Some clones in this sample may be carry-over from other donors' samples.

The chain's CDR3 is CASSVVSTGDYEQYF. The CDR3 nucleotides are TGTGCCAGCAGTGTAGTTTCGACAGGGGACTACGAGCAGTACTTC. The chain employs TRBV6-1 and TRBJ2-7; TRBD1 matches at 8 bases. V lost 4 bases and J lost 3; bases outside the gene matches: 8. CDR3 size: 15 residues. Germline CDR1 and CDR2: MNHNS and SASEGT.

This chain links TRBV10-2 with TRBJ2-2; TRBD2 agrees at 9 bases. CDR3 size: 16 residues. The germline V gene encodes CDR1 WSHSY and CDR2 SAAADI. With 3 bases clipped from V and 4 bases from J, the junction kept 6 bases outside the gene matches. DNA for the CDR3: TGCGCCAGCAGTGACCGGGCGGGAGGGGTCACCGGGGAGCTGTTTTTT. It yields the protein CASSDRAGGVTGELFF.

This sequence joins TRBV2 and TRBJ1-1; unclear D gene. Trimming cost V 6 bases and J 1 base, with 9 bases left between them. Germline values: CDR1 SNHLY, CDR2 FYNNEI. The CDR3 is 13 amino acids. Here the CDR3 reads CASSRDQNTEAFF. CDR3 nucleotide sequence: TGTGCCAGCAGCCGGGATCAGAACACTGAAGCTTTCTTT. The whole variable domain, filled in from reference TRBV2 and TRBJ1-1, reads EPEVTQTPSHQVTQMGQEVILRCVPISNHLYFYWYRQILGQKVEFLVSFYNNEISEKSEIFDDQFSVERPDGSNFTLKIRSTKLEDSAMYFCASSRDQNTEAFFGQGTRLTVV.

The rearrangement uses TRBV4-1 and TRBJ2-5; possibly TRBD1 for D (6 bases). The CDR3 is made up of 15 amino acids. Trimming took 3 bases from V and 0 from J, leaving 11 bases between them. Germline V lookup: CDR1 MGHRA, CDR2 YSYEKL. The CDR3: CASSHVWTDQETQYF. The CDR3 bases are TGCGCCAGCAGCCACGTCTGGACAGACCAAGAGACCCAGTACTTC.

Concerning this clone itself: The identical CDR3 is also encoded by other nucleotide sequences in the sample. J is TRBJ2-7 and V is TRBV15; D possibly uses TRBD1 or TRBD2 (6 bases each). The CDR3 is made up of 15 amino acids. The V end lost 4 bases, the J end lost 4 bases, and 17 bases lay between the germline ends. Germline V lookup: CDR1 LNHNV, CDR2 YYDKDF (reference sequence). CDR3 in DNA: TGTGCCACCAGCACCTGGGGCAGGGGAGGTTACGAGCAGTACTTC. Amino acid sequence: CATSTWGRGGYEQYF.

The chain has TRBV28 and TRBJ1-2; 11 bases fit TRBD1. There are 14 residues in the CDR3. J lost 6 bases, V lost 6 bases, and 6 bases had no gene match. Germline V gene sequence: CDR1 MDHEN, CDR2 SYDVKM. CDR3 in amino acids: CASRGTGGRDGYTF. The CDR3 DNA follows: TGTGCCAGCAGAGGGACAGGGGGAAGGGATGGCTACACCTTC.

This clone was counted many times. The chain has TRBV7-2 and TRBJ2-7; D possibly corresponds to TRBD2 (7 bases). The germline V gene encodes CDR1 SGHTA and CDR2 FQGNSA. This CDR3 is 13 amino acids long. V dropped 3 bases and J dropped 5 bases, with 11 bases sitting between them. Here the CDR3 DNA reads TGTGCCAGCAGCTTTTGGGGGGGCCACGAGCAGTACTTC. It codes for CASSFWGGHEQYF.

V is TRBV27 and J is TRBJ2-5, with 10 bases lining up with TRBD1. Judging by the DNA end, TRBJ2-7 fits better; the J call may be wrong. The CDR3 runs 17 residues. Germline CDR1 is MNHEY and CDR2 is SMNVEV (reference sequence). This CDR3 is CASSHTKPGQGRYEQYF. CDR3 DNA sequence: TGTGCCAGCAGTCATACGAAGCCGGGACAGGGGCGCTACGAGCAGTACTTC.

The gene calls are TRBV29-1 and TRBJ2-3; tentative D call: TRBD2 (7 bases). The CDR3 loop spans 17 amino acids. Trimming pared 6 bases from V and 0 bases from J, leaving 22 bases between. CDR1 is SQVTM, CDR2 ANQGSEA, per germline. The CDR3 DNA is TGCAGCGTCTCTCCGGCGGGGGCGTATTCTAGCACAGATACGCAGTATTTT. It encodes CSVSPAGAYSSTDTQYF.

The genes are TRBV28 and TRBJ2-2, with 10 bases that match TRBD2. The ends lost 1 base at V and 4 bases at J; junction bases unmatched: 9. The CDR3 length is 18 residues. CDR1 is MDHEN, CDR2 SYDVKM, per germline. The CDR3 DNA reads TGTGCCAGCAGTTTATCGGCTAGCGGGAGAAAAGGCACCGGGGAGCTGTTTTTT. Encoded protein: CASSLSASGRKGTGELFF.

The gene calls are TRBV28 and TRBJ1-2; possible D gene TRBD1, 5 bases. Germline V CDR1 and CDR2: MDHEN, SYDVKM. Trimming stripped 3 bases from V and 1 base from J, with 9 bases between. This CDR3 comprises 14 residues. CDR3 amino acids: CASSLGGRNYGYTF. The CDR3 DNA reads as TGTGCCAGCAGTTTGGGGGGACGTAACTATGGCTACACCTTC.

This clone was observed a single time. The V gene is TRBV27, the J gene TRBJ2-7; D gene unclear. CDR1 and CDR2 (germline): MNHEY, SMNVEV (reference sequence). The V and J ends lost 0 bases and 3 bases respectively, with 6 bases between them. The CDR3 totals 13 residues. The DNA of the CDR3 is TGTGCCAGCAGTTTATCAGGGCGCTACGAGCAGTACTTC. Encoded protein: CASSLSGRYEQYF.

J is TRBJ1-5 and V is TRBV5-4; D possibly corresponds to TRBD1 (5 bases). This CDR3 comprises 13 residues. Germline assignment: CDR1 SGHNT and CDR2 YYREEE (reference sequence). Between the trimmed V and J ends, which lost 2 bases and 9 bases, there was a span of 12 bases. The CDR3 nucleotides are TGTGCCAGCAGCTTTTCAGGGTCTACGCCCCAGCATTTT. This codes for CASSFSGSTPQHF.

The rearrangement links TRBV5-4 to TRBJ2-2, with 14 bases lining up with TRBD2. Unmatched junction bases numbered 12, after V lost 4 bases and J lost 7 bases. This CDR3 is 18 amino acids long. In germline, CDR1 is SGHNT, CDR2 YYREEE (reference sequence). CDR3 bases: TGTGCCAGCAGCCCCGGGACTAGCGGGGGACGGGGTGTCGGGGAGCTGTTTTTT. It translates to CASSPGTSGGRGVGELFF.

V and J are TRBV2 and TRBJ2-3; D is possibly TRBD2 (6 bases). The length of the CDR3 is 13 residues. Germline loops: CDR1 SNHLY, CDR2 FYNNEI. V lost 5 bases and J 2 bases, leaving 8 bases between the germline ends. This CDR3 is CASSWDFTDTQYF. CDR3 nucleotides: TGTGCCAGCAGTTGGGACTTCACAGATACGCAGTATTTT. The whole variable domain, filled in from reference TRBV2 and TRBJ2-3, reads EPEVTQTPSHQVTQMGQEVILRCVPISNHLYFYWYRQILGQKVEFLVSFYNNEISEKSEIFDDQFSVERPDGSNFTLKIRSTKLEDSAMYFCASSWDFTDTQYFGPGTRLTVL.

The rearrangement uses TRBV11-3 and TRBJ2-2; TRBD2 matches at 12 bases. Trimming cost V 4 bases and J 7 bases; bases outside gene matches: 13. This CDR3 spans 18 amino acids. From germline, CDR1 is SGHNT and CDR2 YENEEA. CDR3 bases: TGTGCCAGCAGCTCCCGTTCTAGCGGGAGGGGTTCTGGCGGGGAGCTGTTTTTT. This translates into CASSSRSSGRGSGGELFF.

The V call is TRBV9, the J call TRBJ1-2; TRBD1 agrees at 7 bases. CDR1 SGDLS and CDR2 YYNGEE come from the germline V gene. The CDR3 loop spans 13 amino acids. The V gene end was trimmed by 0 bases and the J gene end by 5 bases; junction bases not matched to a gene: 1. In DNA, the CDR3 is TGTGCCAGCAGCGTAGAGGGGGCATATGGCTACACCTTC. Translated, it gives CASSVEGAYGYTF.

The chain couples TRBV10-3 to TRBJ2-7; 10 bases align to TRBD1. V lost 7 bases and J lost 3; bases outside the gene matches: 6. Germline V gene data show CDR1 as ENHRY and CDR2 as SYGVKD. This CDR3 comprises 14 residues. CDR3 sequence: CAIKFGQGVYEQYF. The DNA for the CDR3 is TGTGCCATCAAGTTCGGACAGGGGGTCTACGAGCAGTACTTC.

This clone has only one observation. The chain employs TRBV4-1 and TRBJ2-5; 8 positions agree with TRBD1. The CDR3 has 14 amino acids. Per the germline V gene, CDR1 is MGHRA and CDR2 is YSYEKL. V trimming: 3 bases; J trimming: 4 bases; junction bases outside the gene matches: 4. This CDR3 reads CASSQTGVIETQYF. As DNA, the CDR3 is TGCGCCAGCAGCCAGACAGGGGTGATAGAGACCCAGTACTTC.

This rearrangement joins TRBV11-2 to TRBJ1-4, with D possibly TRBD1 on 5 matching bases. Trimming left V 5 bases short and J 8 bases short, with 15 bases between. Germline-derived CDR1 and CDR2 are SGHAT and FQNNGV. CDR3 size: 14 residues. The CDR3 DNA is TGTGCCAGCAGCCTGGGACGAACCGGGGAAAAACTGTTTTTT. It yields the protein CASSLGRTGEKLFF.

The chain couples TRBV7-3 to TRBJ1-1; D is ambiguous. The V end was cut by 4 bases, the J end by 1 base, with 13 bases between. Germline V gene sequence: CDR1 SGHTA, CDR2 FQGTGA. This CDR3 contains 15 residues. The CDR3 bases are TGTGCCAGCAGCTCCAACCCAGACACGAACACTGAAGCTTTCTTT. It yields the protein CASSSNPDTNTEAFF.

The CDR3 spells CASSAKDVLTSTIYF. CDR3 nucleotides: TGTGCCAGCAGCGCCAAGGACGTCCTCACCAGCACCATATATTTT. The rearrangement uses TRBV9 and TRBJ1-3; no clear D. Trimming left V 3 bases short and J 9 bases short, with 19 bases between. The CDR3 is 15 residues long. Germline lookup yields CDR1 SGDLS and CDR2 YYNGEE.

This chain links TRBV25-1 with TRBJ2-5, with 7 bases that match TRBD2. Germline values: CDR1 MGHDK, CDR2 SYGVNS. The CDR3 extends over 13 amino acids. V was clipped by 4 bases and J by 3 bases; unmatched bases: 2. The CDR3 nucleotides read TGTGCCAGCAGTGGCCGGGGGGAAGAGACCCAGTACTTC. It encodes CASSGRGEETQYF.

The J gene is TRBJ1-1, the V gene TRBV5-4; the D gene is possibly TRBD1 (5 bases). The CDR3 covers 15 residues. Germline values: CDR1 SGHNT, CDR2 YYREEE (reference sequence). The V end lost 3 bases, the J end lost 3 bases, and 15 bases lay between the germline ends. In DNA form, the CDR3 reads TGTGCCAGCAGCTCTTGGACAACCTCGCACACTGAAGCTTTCTTT. The encoded protein is CASSSWTTSHTEAFF.

The chain recombines TRBV7-9 with TRBJ2-7; the match to TRBD1 covers 8 bases. J gave up 5 bases and V 4 bases, and 10 bases lay outside the gene matches. CDR1 is SEHNR, CDR2 FQNEAQ, per germline (reference sequence). The CDR3 length is 15 residues. The chain's CDR3 is CASSSRQGIWDEQYF. The CDR3 region has the DNA TGTGCCAGCAGCTCACGACAGGGGATCTGGGACGAGCAGTACTTC.

The V call is TRBV5-5, the J call TRBJ2-7, with TRBD2 matching 12 bases. This CDR3 has 15 amino acids. With 2 bases clipped from V and 4 bases from J, the junction kept 4 bases outside the gene matches. The V gene's germline CDR1 is SGHKS and CDR2 YYEKEE (reference sequence). The DNA of the CDR3 is TGTGCCAGCAGCTTCACCCTAGCGGGAGGGTACGAGCAGTACTTC. Its protein is CASSFTLAGGYEQYF.

V gene TRBV4-2 combines with J gene TRBJ2-7; 11 bases align to TRBD2. Germline V gene data show CDR1 as LGHNA and CDR2 as YNFKEQ. This CDR3 contains 16 residues. V trimming: 0 bases; J trimming: 4 bases; junction bases outside the gene matches: 5. In DNA, the CDR3 is TGTGCCAGCAGCCAAGATTTTACTAGCGGGAGATACGAGCAGTACTTC. Protein product: CASSQDFTSGRYEQYF.

This chain joins TRBV5-1 and TRBJ2-3; D call uncertain. Germline CDR1 and CDR2: SGHRS and YFSETQ. V was clipped by 0 bases and J by 4 bases, with 9 bases between them. The CDR3 length is 14 residues. The DNA for the CDR3 is TGCGCCAGCAGCTTGGAGGCTTCCCCAGATACGCAGTATTTT. It specifies CASSLEASPDTQYF.

This clone was found once. This chain connects TRBV6-1 to TRBJ1-5; D uncertain. This CDR3 contains 14 residues. The germline gives CDR1 MNHNS, CDR2 SASEGT. The V end lost 7 bases, the J end lost 4 bases, and 14 bases lay between the germline ends. CDR3 DNA sequence: TGTGCCAGCACCAACGTGCAGGTTAATCAGCCCCAGCATTTT. It codes for CASTNVQVNQPQHF.